This TCR beta chain was obtained from a study of regulatory T cells in long-lasting Graves disease. Regarding time point: newly diagnosed GD, antithyroid drugs for less than 3 months. Preparation of the TCR library used RNA extracted from PBMCs. V lost 5 bases, J lost 8 bases, and 9 bases lay in between. The CDR3 sequence is 11 residues long. CDR1 PRHDT and CDR2 FYEKMQ come from the germline V gene (reference sequence). According to the study, TCR beta libraries were built with iRepertoire HTBI primers and CDR3-region Arm-PCR. One entry per CDR3 protein, called by TCRdb with MiXCR from the multiplex PCR reads. Of 400,000 to 500,000 distinct CDR3 sequences listed, less than 20% were seen once; the top ten hold around 11%. This sample was also put to use in a study of T cells in Graves' hyperthyroidism and ophthalmopathy.

Sequences were derived from peripheral blood mononuclear cells (PBMCs), sampled at new diagnosis, from a patient treated with antithyroid drugs. The receptor's source is a woman in her 30s with Graves disease. This chain joins TRBV13 and TRBJ2-5; tentatively, D is TRBD2 (5 bases). The CDR3 sequence is CASSIAKTQYF. The CDR3 nucleotides are TGTGCCAGCAGCATAGCGAAAACCCAGTACTTC.